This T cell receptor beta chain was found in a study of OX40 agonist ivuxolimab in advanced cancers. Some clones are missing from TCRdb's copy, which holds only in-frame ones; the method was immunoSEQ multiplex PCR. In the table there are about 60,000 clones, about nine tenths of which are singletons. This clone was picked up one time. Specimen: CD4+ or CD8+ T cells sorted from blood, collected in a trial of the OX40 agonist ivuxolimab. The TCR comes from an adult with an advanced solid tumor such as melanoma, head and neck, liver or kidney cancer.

The CDR3 here is CASSIRGTGSGELFF. For the CDR3, the DNA is TGTGCCAGCAGCATTAGGGGGACTGGTAGCGGGGAGCTGTTTTTT. J is TRBJ2-2 and V is TRBV9; the D call may be TRBD1 or TRBD2 (6 bases each). The germline V gene has CDR1 SGDLS and CDR2 YYNGEE. With 4 bases removed from V and 7 bases from J, the gap between germline ends came to 17 bases. The CDR3 loop spans 15 amino acids.